A single sample gave rise to the 14 T cell receptor beta chains below, sequenced in a study of T cell responses to AZD1222 COVID-19 vaccine. TCRdb keeps only in-frame clones here, not all; method: immunoSEQ multiplex PCR. The data show fewer than 150,000 clones, about 91% seen once. Material: peripheral blood, obtained on day 0 of AZD1222 vaccination. These receptors were collected from an adult in good health.

This chain links TRBV5-5 with TRBJ1-5; D uncertain. From germline, CDR1 is SGHKS and CDR2 YYEKEE (reference sequence). CDR3 length: 15 residues. V was trimmed by 0 bases and J by 3 bases, leaving 10 bases between them. The chain's CDR3 is CASSLGDPANQPQHF. In DNA form, the CDR3 reads TGTGCCAGCAGCTTGGGAGACCCTGCCAATCAGCCCCAGCATTTT. Full variable domain (rest looked up from reference TRBV5-5 and TRBJ1-5): DAGVTQSPTHLIKTRGQQVTLRCSPISGHKSVSWYQQVLGQGPQFIFQYYEKEERGRGNFPDRFSARQFPNYSSELNVNALLLGDSALYLCASSLGDPANQPQHFGDGTRLSIL.

The V call is TRBV10-3, the J call TRBJ1-4; TRBD1 matches 10 bases. V shed 4 bases, J shed 8 bases, and the junction held 7 bases outside the gene matches. Germline-derived CDR1 and CDR2 are ENHRY and SYGVKD. This CDR3 is built from 15 residues. This chain's CDR3 is CAISGDRGLGEKLFF. The CDR3 coding sequence is TGTGCCATCAGTGGGGACAGGGGACTAGGGGAAAAACTGTTTTTT.

The chain recombines TRBV7-3 with TRBJ2-1; TRBD2 matches 9 bases. J lost 4 bases, V lost 6 bases, and 4 bases had no gene match. Looked up from germline, CDR1 is SGHTA and CDR2 is FQGTGA. The CDR3 is 14 residues long. CDR3: CASSISGGYNEQFF. The CDR3 nucleotides read TGTGCCAGCAGTATCAGCGGGGGGTACAATGAGCAGTTCTTC. Combining the CDR3 with reference TRBV7-3 and TRBJ2-1 gives the whole variable domain GAGVSQTPSNKVTEKGKYVELRCDPISGHTALYWYRQSLGQGPEFLIYFQGTGAADDSGLPNDRFFAVRPEGSVSTLKIQRTERGDSAVYLCASSISGGYNEQFFGPGTRLTVL.

V is TRBV5-1 and J is TRBJ2-7, with TRBD2 as a possible D gene (7 bases). The CDR3 consists of 13 residues. The germline CDR1 and CDR2 sequences are SGHRS and YFSETQ. V dropped 6 bases and J dropped 2 bases, with 12 bases sitting between them. In nucleotides, the CDR3 is TGCGCCAGCAAGGGGGGGGCGACCTACGAGCAGTACTTC. This translates into CASKGGATYEQYF.

This clone appeared once. This chain links TRBV27 with TRBJ1-2; D perhaps matches TRBD1 (6 bases). This CDR3 has 13 amino acids. V lost 6 bases, J lost 2 bases, and 10 bases lay in between. Germline V lookup: CDR1 MNHEY, CDR2 SMNVEV (reference sequence). CDR3 sequence: CASRPTGNYGYTF. The CDR3 coding sequence is TGTGCCAGCAGACCTACAGGGAACTATGGCTACACCTTC.

This CDR3 reads CASSDTGTGNTGELFF. CDR3 nucleotides: TGTGCCAGCAGTGATACCGGGACAGGGAACACCGGGGAGCTGTTTTTT. The chain uses TRBV5-4 and TRBJ2-2; 8 bases match TRBD1. From germline, CDR1 is SGHNT and CDR2 YYREEE (reference sequence). CDR3 length: 16 residues. V was pared by 5 bases and J by 1 base, with 7 bases of the junction left unmatched.

The rearrangement links TRBV7-2 to TRBJ2-7; 10 bases are a match to TRBD2. The CDR3 is made up of 16 amino acids. With 5 bases clipped from V and 0 bases from J, the junction kept 7 bases outside the gene matches. Germline lookup yields CDR1 SGHTA and CDR2 FQGNSA. Here the CDR3 DNA reads TGTGCCAGCAGCACCCGGACTAGCGGAAGCTCCTACGAGCAGTACTTC. Its protein product is CASSTRTSGSSYEQYF.

The CDR3 bases are TGTGCCAGCAGTGAAGCCAGCGGTAATGAAAAACTGTTTTTT. It specifies CASSEASGNEKLFF. The J gene is TRBJ1-4, the V gene TRBV2; unclear D gene. With 0 bases removed from V and 4 bases from J, the gap between germline ends came to 6 bases. CDR1 is SNHLY, CDR2 FYNNEI, per germline. The CDR3 is made up of 14 amino acids. Filled out from reference TRBV2 and TRBJ1-4, the complete variable domain reads EPEVTQTPSHQVTQMGQEVILRCVPISNHLYFYWYRQILGQKVEFLVSFYNNEISEKSEIFDDQFSVERPDGSNFTLKIRSTKLEDSAMYFCASSEASGNEKLFFGSGTQLSVL.

The chain combines TRBV5-1 with TRBJ1-1; TRBD1 agrees at 7 bases. Trimming took 6 bases from V and 1 from J; bases not matched to a gene: 3. In germline, CDR1 is SGHRS, CDR2 YFSETQ. The CDR3 length is 13 residues. CDR3 region: CASKKGANTEAFF. Here the CDR3 DNA reads TGCGCCAGCAAGAAGGGGGCGAACACTGAAGCTTTCTTT. Complete variable domain (other parts from reference TRBV5-1 and TRBJ1-1): KAGVTQTPRYLIKTRGQQVTLSCSPISGHRSVSWYQQTPGQGLQFLFEYFSETQRNKGNFPGRFSGRQFSNSRSEMNVSTLELGDSALYLCASKKGANTEAFFGQGTRLTVV.

The CDR3 DNA sequence: TGTGCCAGCAGCCTGGGGGGAATAACTGGCTACACCTTC. Its translation is CASSLGGITGYTF. The V gene is TRBV7-9, the J gene TRBJ1-2, with D possibly being TRBD1 (5 bases). V lost 5 bases, J lost 7 bases, and 14 bases lay in between. Per germline, CDR1 SEHNR and CDR2 FQNEAQ (reference sequence). CDR3 length: 13 residues.

The chain couples TRBV5-6 to TRBJ2-3; no definite D call. Trimming stripped 4 bases from V and 3 bases from J, with 9 bases between. The CDR3 is made up of 13 amino acids. Germline CDR1 SGHDT, CDR2 YYEEEE. The CDR3 reads CASSPSLTDTQYF. CDR3 bases: TGTGCCAGCAGCCCCTCCCTGACAGATACGCAGTATTTT.

The genes are TRBV10-1 and TRBJ1-5, with D perhaps TRBD1 (5 bases). The CDR3 has 20 residues. Germline V gives CDR1 WNHNN, CDR2 SYGVQD (reference sequence). Trimming pared 2 bases from V and 7 bases from J, leaving 30 bases between. The CDR3 coding sequence is TGCGCCAGCAGTGAGCCAACCGAGAAACCGGGACCCCACTGCTGGCAGCCCCAGCATTTT. As protein: CASSEPTEKPGPHCWQPQHF.

The J gene is TRBJ1-4, the V gene TRBV2, with D perhaps matching TRBD1 (6 bases). In germline, CDR1 is SNHLY, CDR2 FYNNEI. V lost 3 bases to trimming and J lost 7 bases, with 12 bases between them. This CDR3 has 14 amino acids. DNA for the CDR3: TGTGCCAGCAGTGATGACCAGGGGCTTGAAAAACTGTTTTTT. Residues: CASSDDQGLEKLFF.

The rearrangement uses TRBV9 and TRBJ1-1; D might be TRBD1 (6 bases). The CDR3 totals 16 residues. CDR1 and CDR2 (germline): SGDLS, YYNGEE. V was cut by 4 bases and J by 6 bases, with 22 bases left in between. This chain's CDR3 is CASSPFGGQPYSEAFF. DNA for the CDR3: TGTGCCAGCAGCCCCTTCGGGGGACAACCATACTCTGAAGCTTTCTTT.